The 26 T cell receptor beta chains below were found in one sample sequenced in a study of cytomegalovirus exposure and HLA in healthy donors. PCR primers comprised 60 Vbeta and 13 Jbeta primers. Sequencing used immunoSEQ multiplex PCR; TCRdb keeps in-frame clones, though not all of them. The sample yields roughly 170,000 clones, approximately 81% seen once. The sample was PBMCs. These receptors were collected from a woman aged 25 to 39 in good health and CMV-seronegative.

This clone has more than one count but fewer than ten. This chain joins TRBV15 and TRBJ2-7; unclear D gene. The CDR3 spans 15 residues. Trimming stripped 0 bases from V and 3 bases from J, with 12 bases between. Germline CDR1 and CDR2: LNHNV and YYDKDF (reference sequence). The DNA of the CDR3 is TGTGCCACCAGCAGAGAGGGCAGTGGTGACTACGAGCAGTACTTC. Protein sequence: CATSREGSGDYEQYF. Full variable domain (outside the CDR3, taken from reference TRBV15 and TRBJ2-7): DAMVIQNPRYQVTQFGKPVTLSCSQTLNHNVMYWYQQKSSQAPKLLFHYYDKDFNNEADTPDNFQSRRPNTSFCFLDIRSPGLGDTAMYLCATSREGSGDYEQYFGPGTRLTVT.

The V gene is TRBV10-1, the J gene TRBJ2-5; weak D call: TRBD1 (8 bases). This CDR3 spans 17 amino acids. The V gene's germline CDR1 is WNHNN and CDR2 SYGVQD (reference sequence). Deletions cut 6 bases from V and 3 bases from J, with 23 bases between. This CDR3 is CASSPDRGGFKEETQYF. The DNA for the CDR3 is TGCGCCAGCAGCCCTGACAGGGGAGGGTTTAAGGAAGAGACCCAGTACTTC.

The rearrangement joins TRBV6-5 to TRBJ2-1; no definite D call. The CDR3 runs 13 residues. Trimming took off 6 bases at V and 7 bases at J, with 13 bases between the two ends. Germline CDR1 MNHEY, CDR2 SVGAGI. For the CDR3, the DNA is TGTGCCAGCAGGCTAGTATCTATGAATGAGCAGTTCTTC. Protein product: CASRLVSMNEQFF.

This rearrangement joins TRBV14 to TRBJ2-5, with D perhaps matching TRBD2 (5 bases). Germline assignment: CDR1 SGHDN and CDR2 FVKESK. This CDR3 has 11 residues. The germline V and J ends were trimmed by 3 bases and 11 bases, with 10 bases remaining between them. In nucleotides, the CDR3 is TGTGCCAGCAGCCAGTCTGGGGAGCAGTACTTC. Residues: CASSQSGEQYF.

This clone was detected once. This chain joins TRBV5-1 and TRBJ2-1; weak D call: TRBD1 (5 bases). CDR3 length: 13 residues. Germline CDR1 and CDR2: SGHRS and YFSETQ. V lost 2 bases, J lost 12 bases, and 15 bases lay in between. The CDR3 nucleotides read TGCGCCAGCAGCTTAAAGACAGCGTCAGGGCAGTTCTTC. This codes for CASSLKTASGQFF.

The chain is built from TRBV28 and TRBJ2-4; a possible D gene is TRBD2 (5 bases). V was trimmed by 6 bases and J by 1 base, leaving 10 bases between them. Germline V gives CDR1 MDHEN, CDR2 SYDVKM. The CDR3 totals 14 residues. CDR3 nucleotides: TGTGCCAGCAGCACTAGTCTGGCCAAAAACATTCAGTACTTC. Protein: CASSTSLAKNIQYF.

This chain joins TRBV7-6 and TRBJ2-1; D perhaps matches TRBD1 (6 bases). The V gene's germline CDR1 is SGHVS and CDR2 FNYEAQ. This CDR3 spans 15 amino acids. V lost 0 bases and J 2 bases, leaving 8 bases between the germline ends. The CDR3 bases are TGTGCCAGCAGCTTAGCGGACAGCCCCTACAATGAGCAGTTCTTC. It encodes CASSLADSPYNEQFF.

The gene calls are TRBV6-5 and TRBJ1-1, with D possibly TRBD1 on 6 matching bases. Germline lookup yields CDR1 MNHEY and CDR2 SVGAGI. The CDR3 consists of 13 residues. The V gene lost 6 bases and the J gene lost 4 bases, with 12 bases spanning the gap. For the CDR3, the DNA is TGTGCCAGCAGCAGACAGGAAGGCACTGAAGCTTTCTTT. Its translation is CASSRQEGTEAFF.

This chain joins TRBV27 and TRBJ2-7, with D possibly matching TRBD1 (6 bases). CDR1 and CDR2 (germline): MNHEY, SMNVEV (reference sequence). CDR3 length: 13 residues. The V gene lost 5 bases and the J gene lost 3 bases, with 11 bases spanning the gap. In DNA, the CDR3 is TGTGCCAGCAGTACCGGACAGATCTACGAGCAGTACTTC. Its protein is CASSTGQIYEQYF.

On this clone itself: Other DNA sequences from this sample encode an identical CDR3 as well. The CDR3 here is CASSVDGHRNTEAFF. The CDR3 bases are TGTGCCAGCAGCGTAGATGGACACAGGAACACTGAAGCTTTCTTT. V gene TRBV9 combines with J gene TRBJ1-1, with D possibly TRBD1 on 5 matching bases. V lost 0 bases and J lost 1, with 10 bases in between. This CDR3 has 15 amino acids. The V gene's germline CDR1 is SGDLS and CDR2 YYNGEE.

The rearrangement uses TRBV6-5 and TRBJ1-6; 9 positions match TRBD1. The CDR3 loop spans 14 amino acids. The trim removed 6 bases at V and 10 bases at J, leaving 7 bases unmatched. The germline gives CDR1 MNHEY, CDR2 SVGAGI. Here the CDR3 DNA reads TGTGCCAGCAGACCGGGACAGGGAGGCTCACCCCTCCACTTT. Amino acids: CASRPGQGGSPLHF.

The V gene is TRBV4-1, the J gene TRBJ2-1; D is possibly TRBD2 (6 bases). Germline V CDR1 and CDR2: MGHRA, YSYEKL. The CDR3 runs to 16 residues. V was trimmed by 3 bases and J by 9 bases, leaving 21 bases between them. In DNA form, the CDR3 reads TGCGCCAGCAGCCAGCACCGGGACGGATCCGGGGGTGAGCAGTTCTTC. This translates into CASSQHRDGSGGEQFF.

This chain uses TRBV7-6 with TRBJ2-1; 11 nucleotides agree with TRBD2. This CDR3 contains 15 residues. Germline V gene lookup returns CDR1 SGHVS and CDR2 FNYEAQ. V dropped 3 bases and J dropped 6; count of bases not matched to a gene: 4. CDR3 in amino acids: CASSFSTSGVNEQFF. CDR3 DNA: TGTGCCAGCAGCTTTTCGACTAGCGGGGTCAATGAGCAGTTCTTC.

V gene TRBV4-1 combines with J gene TRBJ2-7, with 9 bases matching TRBD2. CDR1 and CDR2 (germline): MGHRA, YSYEKL. V shed 1 base, J shed 2 bases, and the junction held 12 bases outside the gene matches. CDR3 length: 18 residues. Here the CDR3 DNA reads TGCGCCAGCAGCCAAGTTTTTTTGCGGGAGGGCCGTACCTACGAGCAGTACTTC. Translating it yields CASSQVFLREGRTYEQYF.

Ten or more counts support this clone. The chain couples TRBV27 to TRBJ2-1; a weak D match, TRBD1 (5 bases). V dropped 3 bases and J dropped 3 bases, with 12 bases sitting between them. The germline V gene encodes CDR1 MNHEY and CDR2 SMNVEV (reference sequence). This CDR3 contains 15 residues. CDR3 sequence (DNA): TGTGCCAGCAGTTTTAGGGCAGGGAACTACAATGAGCAGTTCTTC. It is translated as CASSFRAGNYNEQFF.

This clone was detected only a few times. A junction end diverges from the germline sequence, so it may reflect a read error. The chain carries TRBV27 and TRBJ2-6, with a weak D call TRBD1 (5 bases). The CDR3 spans 15 residues. The germline V gene has CDR1 MNHEY and CDR2 SMNVEV (reference sequence). The CDR3 sequence: CASSARVLGANGLTF. CDR3 DNA sequence: TGTGCCAGCAGCGCCAGGGTACTTGGGGCCAACGGCCTGACTTTC.

With regard to this clone: One junction end does not reproduce the germline sequence, and a read error may be involved. The V call is TRBV7-9, the J call TRBJ2-3; TRBD2 aligns across 15 bases. In germline, CDR1 is SEHNR, CDR2 FQNEAQ (reference sequence). This CDR3 spans 18 amino acids. CDR3 region: CSSSSGLAGGGRTDTQYF. The CDR3 DNA follows: TGTTCCAGCAGCTCGGGACTAGCGGGAGGTGGGCGCACAGATACGCAGTATTTT.

CDR3 protein: CASSPSAGRRATNEKLFF. The CDR3 DNA reads TGTGCCAGCTCACCGTCGGCAGGGCGACGTGCAACTAATGAAAAACTGTTTTTT. The chain recombines TRBV18 with TRBJ1-4, with D perhaps TRBD1 (5 bases). V shed 3 bases and J shed 0 bases, with 17 bases lying between them. This CDR3 has 18 amino acids. Germline V gives CDR1 KGHSH, CDR2 LQKENI.

The chain joins TRBV10-1 to TRBJ2-3, with D maybe TRBD1 (6 bases). The CDR3 covers 13 residues. Germline assignment: CDR1 WNHNN and CDR2 SYGVQD (reference sequence). V lost 9 bases and J lost 2, with 12 bases in between. The CDR3 region has the DNA TGCGCCAGTTCGAGGACAGTCACAGATACGCAGTATTTT. Its protein is CASSRTVTDTQYF.

The V and J genes are TRBV30 and TRBJ1-3; weak D call: TRBD1 (6 bases). Germline CDR1 GTSNPN, CDR2 SVGIG (reference sequence). Trimming cost V 4 bases and J 2 bases, with 9 bases left between them. This CDR3 spans 13 amino acids. CDR3 bases: TGTGCCTGGACAGGGGATCCTGGAAACACCATATATTTT. Protein sequence: CAWTGDPGNTIYF.

V usage is TRBV11-3 and J usage is TRBJ2-1; 10 bases map to TRBD2. The CDR3 runs 14 residues. Looked up from germline, CDR1 is SGHNT and CDR2 is YENEEA. V trimming: 5 bases; J trimming: 11 bases; junction bases outside the gene matches: 9. The CDR3 protein is CASSLMALAGKQFF. The CDR3 DNA reads as TGTGCCAGCAGCCTCATGGCACTAGCGGGAAAGCAGTTCTTC. Filled out from reference TRBV11-3 and TRBJ2-1, the complete variable domain reads EAGVVQSPRYKIIEKKQPVAFWCNPISGHNTLYWYLQNLGQGPELLIRYENEEAVDDSQLPKDRFSAERLKGVDSTLKIQPAELGDSAVYLCASSLMALAGKQFFGPGTRLTVL.

As concerns this clone: The junction and the germline gene differ at one end; a read error may be behind it. This chain links TRBV28 with TRBJ1-2; the D gene is possibly TRBD1 (5 bases). This CDR3 has 15 residues. Germline V gene sequence: CDR1 MDHEN, CDR2 SYDVKM. As DNA, the CDR3 is TGTGCCAGCAGTTTCCCCGGGGGTGGTGACTATGGCTGCACCTTC. It encodes CASSFPGGGDYGCTF.

This rearrangement joins TRBV4-1 to TRBJ2-7; 9 bases are shared with TRBD1. The CDR3 runs to 14 residues. V trimming: 5 bases; J trimming: 3 bases; junction bases outside the gene matches: 5. CDR1 MGHRA and CDR2 YSYEKL come from the germline V gene. The CDR3 region is CASSTPGQGYEQYF. In nucleotides, the CDR3 is TGCGCCAGCAGCACCCCGGGACAGGGCTACGAGCAGTACTTC.

The J gene is TRBJ1-2, the V gene TRBV7-9, with TRBD1 as a possible D gene (6 bases). This CDR3 region has 15 residues. V dropped 5 bases and J dropped 0 bases, with 13 bases sitting between them. The germline V gene has CDR1 SEHNR and CDR2 FQNEAQ (reference sequence). The CDR3 loop reads CASSNDRPPNYGYTF. The CDR3 nucleotides read TGTGCCAGCAGCAATGACAGGCCCCCTAACTATGGCTACACCTTC.

The gene calls are TRBV28 and TRBJ1-4; tentatively, D is TRBD1 (5 bases). Trimming removed 7 bases from V and 8 bases from J, with 17 bases in between. The length of the CDR3 is 14 residues. Germline-derived CDR1 and CDR2 are MDHEN and SYDVKM. The CDR3 nucleotides read TGTGCCAGCACAGGGAGGGCCCAAAGGGAAAAACTGTTTTTT. Translation: CASTGRAQREKLFF.

The genes are TRBV7-9 and TRBJ2-3; no clear D. This CDR3 spans 14 amino acids. Trimming removed 5 bases at V and 0 bases at J, with 9 bases between. CDR1 and CDR2 from the germline V gene are SEHNR and FQNEAQ (reference sequence). The CDR3 loop is CASSRTGSTDTQYF. The CDR3 DNA sequence: TGTGCCAGCAGCCGAACTGGTAGCACAGATACGCAGTATTTT.